The T cell receptor beta chain described here comes from a study of beta chain features in type 1 diabetes. Study results and limitations: Researchers report that Type 1 diabetes patients had moderately but significantly shorter TCRB CDR3s across all four CD4+ subsets.

In the case of this clone: What it binds is not known.

Germline trimming cut 2 bases from V and 15 bases from J; bases unmatched to any gene: 3. This CDR3 comprises 11 residues. Germline loops: CDR1 GTSNPN, CDR2 SVGIG (reference sequence). Isolated RNA was reverse transcribed in full, so expressed TCRB transcripts were sequenced. Sequencing was performed with immunoSEQ multiplex PCR; in TCRdb, only in-frame clones are kept and a portion is missing. This table has 640,000 or so clones, more than 12% appearing once. The sequence was obtained from a man aged 18 to 29 with type 1 diabetes. The rearrangement joins TRBV30 to TRBJ2-1, with TRBD2 matching over 11 bases. Sequencing was done on a sample of naive CD4+ T cells from blood. The CDR3 DNA sequence: TGTGCCTGGAGTACTAGCGGGAGTTTGTTCTTC. Its translation: CAWSTSGSLFF.